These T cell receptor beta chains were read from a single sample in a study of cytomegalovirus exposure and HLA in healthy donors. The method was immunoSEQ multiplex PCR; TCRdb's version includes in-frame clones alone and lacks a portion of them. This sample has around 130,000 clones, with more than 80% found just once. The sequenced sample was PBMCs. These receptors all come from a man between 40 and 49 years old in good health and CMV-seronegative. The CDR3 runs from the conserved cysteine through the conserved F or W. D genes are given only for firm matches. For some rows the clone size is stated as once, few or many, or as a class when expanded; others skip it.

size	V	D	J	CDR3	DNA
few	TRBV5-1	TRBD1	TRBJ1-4	CASSLGQGNEKLFF	TGCGCCAGCAGCTTGGGACAGGGAAATGAAAAACTGTTTTTT
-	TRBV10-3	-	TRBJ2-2	CAMQGNTGELFF	TGTGCCATGCAGGGAAACACCGGGGAGCTGTTTTTT
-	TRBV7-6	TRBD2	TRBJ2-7	CASSFGGGYYEQYF	TGTGCCAGCAGCTTCGGGGGAGGGTACTACGAGCAGTACTTC
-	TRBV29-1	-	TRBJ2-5	CSVGSGTETQYF	TGCAGCGTTGGATCCGGTACCGAGACCCAGTACTTC
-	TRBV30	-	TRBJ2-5	CAGGLGDGETQYF	TGTGCCGGAGGTCTAGGTGATGGAGAGACCCAGTACTTC
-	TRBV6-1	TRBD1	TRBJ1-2	CASHRDSGGYTF	TGTGCCAGCCACCGGGACAGCGGTGGCTACACCTTC
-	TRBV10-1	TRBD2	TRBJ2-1	CASSERGLADLNNEQFF	TGCGCCAGCAGTGAGCGGGGACTAGCTGACCTCAACAATGAGCAGTTCTTC
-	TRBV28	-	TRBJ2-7	CASSPGRDYEQYF	TGTGCCAGCAGCCCGGGAAGGGACTACGAGCAGTACTTC
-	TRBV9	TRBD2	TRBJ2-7	CASSPQEAGGAYEQYF	TGTGCCAGCAGCCCCCAAGAAGCGGGAGGGGCATACGAGCAGTACTTC
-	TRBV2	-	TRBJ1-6	CASSPDNENSPLHF	TGTGCCAGCAGCCCTGACAACGAAAATTCACCCCTCCACTTT
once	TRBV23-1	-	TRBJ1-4	CASSQSPLVYVEKLFF	TGCGCCAGCAGTCAATCCCCACTCGTTTATGTTGAAAAACTGTTTTTT
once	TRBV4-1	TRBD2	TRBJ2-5	CASSQEGGRYGETQYF	TGCGCCAGCAGCCAAGAGGGCGGGAGGTACGGTGAGACCCAGTACTTC
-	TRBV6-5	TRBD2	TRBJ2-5	CASSLAGGPQYF	TGTGCCAGCAGTTTAGCGGGAGGGCCCCAGTACTTC
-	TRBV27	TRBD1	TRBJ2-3	CASRRQGATDTQYF	TGTGCCAGCAGGCGACAGGGGGCAACAGATACGCAGTATTTT
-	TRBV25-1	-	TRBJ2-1	CASSGYFGGPNEQFF	TGTGCCAGCAGTGGCTATTTCGGGGGGCCAAATGAGCAGTTCTTC
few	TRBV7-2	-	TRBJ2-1	CASSRGTAYNEQFF	TGTGCCAGCAGCCGTGGCACAGCCTACAATGAGCAGTTCTTC
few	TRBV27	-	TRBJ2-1	CASRRQSFDNEQFF	TGTGCCAGCAGACGACAGAGCTTTGACAATGAGCAGTTCTTC
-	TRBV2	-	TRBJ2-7	CASSVTVGQYF	TGTGCCAGCAGTGTTACCGTCGGGCAGTACTTC
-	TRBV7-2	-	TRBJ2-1	CASSLGQNNEQFF	TGTGCCAGCAGCTTAGGACAGAACAATGAGCAGTTCTTC
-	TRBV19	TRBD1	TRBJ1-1	CASSRQGAEAFF	TGTGCCAGTAGTAGACAGGGTGCTGAAGCTTTCTTT
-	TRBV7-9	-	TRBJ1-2	CASSFPLTGGTF	TGTGCCAGCAGCTTCCCCCTGACAGGAGGTACCTTC
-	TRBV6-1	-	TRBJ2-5	CASSDTIQETQYF	TGTGCCAGCAGTGACACAATCCAAGAGACCCAGTACTTC
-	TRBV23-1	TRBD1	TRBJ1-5	CASGKDRGGGNQPQHF	TGCGCCAGCGGAAAAGACAGGGGTGGAGGCAATCAGCCCCAGCATTTT
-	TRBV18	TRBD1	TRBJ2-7	CASSPDPGQGAVEQYF	TGTGCCAGCTCACCAGACCCGGGACAGGGGGCCGTTGAGCAGTACTTC
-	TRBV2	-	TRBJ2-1	CATRRTPQNDEQFF	TGTGCCACCCGCCGGACTCCGCAGAACGATGAGCAGTTCTTC
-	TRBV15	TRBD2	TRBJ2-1	CATRLSGSRNEQFF	TGTGCCACCAGACTTAGCGGGAGTCGCAATGAGCAGTTCTTC
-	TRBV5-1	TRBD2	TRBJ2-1	CASSLSLAGANEQFF	TGCGCCAGCAGCTTGTCACTAGCGGGAGCCAATGAGCAGTTCTTC
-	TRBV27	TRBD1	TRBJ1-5	CASSPWTGVSSNQPQHF	TGTGCCAGCAGTCCCTGGACAGGGGTGTCTAGCAATCAGCCCCAGCATTTT